This T cell receptor beta chain derives from a study of T cells expressing NK-cell markers (dated by TCRdb to the early 2020s). Describing the broader study: TCR beta-chain repertoires were profiled in sorted CD3+CD56+NKG2C+, CD3+CD56+NKG2C- and CD3+CD56-NKG2C+ T-cell subsets from several donors. Among the eight sequenced donors, only one was HCMV-seronegative, while the other seven were HCMV-seropositive. All eight donors whose samples were sequenced were randomly selected healthy volunteers, three of them men and five women. Sequencing of the libraries produced 2 x 150 bp reads on Illumina HiSeq 2000/2500, MiSeq or NextSeq. Paper-wide results and their limitations: It remained unclear whether the expanded NKG2C-expressing T cell clones were specific for HCMV antigens. Those dominant clonotypes were again the most abundant among CD3+CD56-NKG2C+ cells in a handful of donors, at about 25-60.1%. In roughly six donors, the dominant CD3+CD56+NKG2C+ clonotypes ranked among the top 10 CD8+ clonotypes, making up about 1.0-7.5% of CD8+ T cells.

With regard to this clonotype: The clone's antigen remains unknown.

To determine HCMV serostatus, a commercial ELISA kit was used to detect HCMV-specific IgG in serum. Peripheral blood mononuclear cells were isolated from blood by Ficoll density gradient centrifugation. The sequencer listed for this sample is Illumina HiSeq 2000. TCR beta cDNA libraries were made by 5'RACE template switching that added a universal primer site and unique molecular identifiers. cDNA synthesis was primed from the TCR beta constant segment and was followed by two successive PCR amplification steps. On the authors' methods: MIGEC handled demultiplexing of the reads and grouping by UMI, while MiTCR was used to assemble and quantify clonotypes. To exclude erroneous sequences, only TCR cDNA sequences supported by at least two reads were retained. The tcR package was used for downstream repertoire analysis, and clonotypes were matched between fractions using CDR3 nucleotide sequence together with V segment. Antigen specificity was annotated against VDJdb with VDJmatch, allowing one amino acid substitution in CDR3. The reads were reprocessed in TCRdb, with one entry per CDR3 protein sequence and no accompanying DNA. TCRdb, not the authors, supplied the V and J calls. This sample's table carries hundreds of thousands of distinct CDR3 sequences. Around 4.2% of the sample belongs to the ten largest clones.

Via the germline V gene, CDR1 is SGHDN and CDR2 FVKESK. The CDR3 starts with the cysteine, ends with the phenylalanine, and has 14 residues. This entry has no DNA. Sequenced input: blood T cells: a sorted CD56 or NKG2C T cell subset, CD4+ or CD8+ T cells, or bulk PBMC T cells (not recorded which). This sequence originates from a woman aged 18-69 years in good health. Recombination linked TRBV14 to TRBJ2-1; TCRdb gives TRBD2 as the D gene, but with no DNA this cannot be confirmed. Here the CDR3 is given as CASSRPGLRPEQFF. Joined to the reference TRBV14 and TRBJ2-1 proteins, this CDR3 gives the full variable domain: EAGVTQFPSHSVIEKGQTVTLRCDPISGHDNLYWYRRVMGKEIKFLLHFVKESKQDESGMPNNRFLAERTGGTYSTLKVQPAELEDSGVYFCASSRPGLRPEQFFGPGTRLTVL.